Following are 2 T cell receptor beta chains from one sample sequenced in a study of cytomegalovirus exposure and HLA in healthy donors. Assay: immunoSEQ multiplex PCR; the TCRdb copy retains only in-frame clones and omits some. The sample has 50,000 or so clones, about 93% seen once. Sequenced sample: PBMCs. These receptors were taken from a woman aged 18-29 years in good health and CMV-seropositive.

The rearrangement uses TRBV7-3 and TRBJ2-3, with 9 bases that match TRBD1. Germline-derived CDR1 and CDR2 are SGHTA and FQGTGA. The ends lost 2 bases at V and 1 base at J; junction bases unmatched: 7. The CDR3 spans 17 residues. CDR3 bases: TGTGCCAGCAGCTTAGGTGTGCGGACAGGGGGCACAGATACGCAGTATTTT. It yields the protein CASSLGVRTGGTDTQYF.

The chain uses TRBV30 and TRBJ1-5, with D maybe TRBD1 (5 bases). The CDR3 spans 14 residues. CDR1 GTSNPN and CDR2 SVGIG come from the germline V gene (reference sequence). V was cut by 2 bases and J by 7 bases, with 15 bases left in between. The CDR3 reads CAWSFSAPGQPQHF. The CDR3 nucleotides are TGTGCCTGGAGTTTCTCGGCCCCAGGGCAGCCCCAGCATTTT.